These 7 T cell receptor beta chains came from one sample sequenced in a study of blood T cell repertoires in COVID-19. The data were produced by immunoSEQ multiplex PCR, yet TCRdb's version contains in-frame clones alone and is incomplete. Counted here are approximately 160,000 clones, around 77% occurring once; the ten biggest clones make up approximately 2.8%. Specimen: peripheral blood. Receptors were obtained from a man between 65 and 85 years old with acute or convalescent COVID-19.

The DNA for the CDR3 is TGTGCCACTATAGCGGGGGCGGGCACCGGGGAGCTGTTTTTT. Protein: CATIAGAGTGELFF. The chain employs TRBV19 and TRBJ2-2, with 9 bases identical to TRBD2. Germline-derived CDR1 and CDR2 are LNHDA and SQIVND (reference sequence). Unmatched junction bases numbered 7, after V lost 10 bases and J lost 4 bases. The CDR3 is 14 amino acids.

V and J are TRBV5-1 and TRBJ2-1, with TRBD2 identical over 7 bases. This CDR3 spans 13 amino acids. Germline lookup yields CDR1 SGHRS and CDR2 YFSETQ. The V segment lost 0 bases and the J segment 9 bases; nucleotides outside the gene matches: 3. The CDR3, as DNA: TGCGCCAGCAGCTTGGGAAGCGGGACTGAGCAGTTCTTC. This gives the protein CASSLGSGTEQFF.

On this clone itself: Other DNA sequences from this sample encode an identical CDR3 as well. The V gene is TRBV5-1, the J gene TRBJ1-1, with D maybe TRBD1 (6 bases). The CDR3 length is 14 residues. Germline-derived CDR1 and CDR2 are SGHRS and YFSETQ. V gave up 1 base and J gave up 0 bases, with 7 bases separating them. The CDR3 nucleotides read TGCGCCAGCAGCTTGTGGGGGCTGAACACTGAAGCTTTCTTT. This sequence encodes CASSLWGLNTEAFF.

The V gene is TRBV27, the J gene TRBJ2-5; maybe TRBD2 (7 bases). Trimming took off 3 bases at V and 5 bases at J, with 13 bases between the two ends. This CDR3 is 14 amino acids long. CDR1 is MNHEY, CDR2 SMNVEV, per germline (reference sequence). CDR3 in DNA: TGTGCCAGCAGTTTCAACGGGGGGCGGGAGACCCAGTACTTC. Amino acid sequence: CASSFNGGRETQYF.

This chain joins TRBV15 and TRBJ2-7; 9 bases are shared with TRBD2. J gave up 6 bases and V 1 base, and 7 bases lay outside the gene matches. Germline V CDR1 and CDR2: LNHNV, YYDKDF (reference sequence). This CDR3 region has 15 residues. CDR3 sequence: CATSRVLAGVSEQYF. The CDR3 DNA follows: TGTGCCACCAGCAGAGTATTAGCGGGAGTATCCGAGCAGTACTTC.

This clone turned up a few times. V and J are TRBV6-5 and TRBJ2-7; 10 bases agree with TRBD2. Unmatched junction bases numbered 5, after V lost 5 bases and J lost 4 bases. The CDR3 has 14 amino acids. Germline V gene lookup returns CDR1 MNHEY and CDR2 SVGAGI. CDR3 sequence: CASSRTSGEYEQYF. CDR3 nucleotide sequence: TGTGCCAGCAGTCGTACTAGCGGGGAGTACGAGCAGTACTTC.

CDR3: CASSYIAGYLNDNEQFF. As DNA, the CDR3 is TGTGCCAGCAGTTATATAGCGGGATACTTGAATGACAATGAGCAGTTCTTC. The gene calls are TRBV6-2 or TRBV6-3 and TRBJ2-1; 8 positions match TRBD2. V trimming: 3 bases; J trimming: 5 bases; junction bases outside the gene matches: 12. Germline CDR1 and CDR2: MNHEY and SVGEGT. CDR3 length: 17 residues.